The 14 T cell receptor beta chains in this list originate from one sample, sequenced in a study of blood T cell repertoires in COVID-19. Libraries were prepared by immunoSEQ multiplex PCR; TCRdb keeps only in-frame clonotypes and omits some of them. The data show 150,000 to 200,000 clones, with roughly 86% seen just once and 2.5% to 3.5% held by the top ten. The sample comprised peripheral blood. The source is a man in his forties with active or convalescent COVID-19.

The V gene is TRBV3-1 (or the pseudogene TRBV3-2), the J gene TRBJ2-7, with D perhaps TRBD2 (6 bases). Trimming removed 5 bases at V and 0 bases at J, with 20 bases between. Germline CDR1 is LGHDT and CDR2 is YNNKEL (reference sequence). This CDR3 has 17 amino acids. The CDR3 loop reads CASSFVGRIKTSYEQYF. The CDR3 coding sequence is TGTGCCAGCAGCTTTGTGGGGAGGATAAAAACCTCCTACGAGCAGTACTTC.

The chain employs TRBV6-2 or TRBV6-3 and TRBJ2-7; D might be TRBD2 (6 bases). The CDR3 extends over 13 amino acids. V shed 2 bases and J shed 2 bases, with 7 bases lying between them. Germline loops: CDR1 MNHEY, CDR2 SVGEGT. Here the CDR3 DNA reads TGTGCCAGCAGTTACGCGGGGACCTACGAGCAGTACTTC. It specifies CASSYAGTYEQYF.

The chain recombines TRBV24-1 with TRBJ1-5; D is possibly TRBD1 (5 bases). V was shortened by 3 bases and J by 4 bases, with 9 bases between the two germline ends. In germline, CDR1 is KGHDR, CDR2 SFDVKD. The CDR3 consists of 14 residues. CDR3 DNA sequence: TGTGCCACCAGTGATACAGGTCAGAATCAGCCCCAGCATTTT. This encodes CATSDTGQNQPQHF.

This clone was picked up a small number of times. The CDR3 here is CASSGQATGGYTF. CDR3 in DNA: TGTGCCAGCAGCGGACAGGCAACGGGTGGCTACACCTTC. The chain has TRBV12-3 or TRBV12-4 and TRBJ1-2, with 7 bases lining up with TRBD1. Unmatched junction bases numbered 8, after V lost 6 bases and J lost 7 bases. CDR3 size: 13 residues.

This clone has only a few counts. This chain uses TRBV11-2 with TRBJ2-7, with TRBD2 matching 9 bases. The CDR3 loop spans 13 amino acids. Germline V CDR1 and CDR2: SGHAT, FQNNGV. Trimming took 0 bases from V and 10 from J; bases not matched to a gene: 4. The CDR3 loop is CASSLEASGDQYF. CDR3 sequence (DNA): TGTGCCAGCAGCTTAGAGGCTAGCGGGGACCAGTACTTC.

The gene calls are TRBV9 and TRBJ2-1; 9 bases line up with TRBD2. Germline CDR1 SGDLS, CDR2 YYNGEE. The V and J ends lost 5 bases and 8 bases, in that order; junction bases with no gene match: 11. The CDR3 covers 15 residues. As DNA, the CDR3 is TGTGCCAGCAGTCCTAGCGGGGTCACCCGGGATGAGCAGTTCTTC. Amino acid sequence: CASSPSGVTRDEQFF.

This chain uses TRBV5-6 with TRBJ2-3; D is possibly TRBD2 (6 bases). CDR3 length equals 16 residues. Germline V gene data show CDR1 as SGHDT and CDR2 as YYEEEE. Trimming removed 0 bases at V and 3 bases at J, with 14 bases between. This CDR3 reads CASSLGAGHATDTQYF. CDR3 coding DNA: TGTGCCAGCAGCTTGGGGGCGGGGCACGCTACAGATACGCAGTATTTT.

This clone came up once. The CDR3 DNA follows: TGTGCCAGCAGTGATACAGTTCGGAACACCGGGGAGCTGTTTTTT. Translated, it gives CASSDTVRNTGELFF. The chain employs TRBV2 and TRBJ2-2; D is ambiguous. This CDR3 comprises 15 residues. The V end was cut by 3 bases, the J end by 1 base, with 9 bases between. The germline V gene has CDR1 SNHLY and CDR2 FYNNEI.

This chain links TRBV7-6 with TRBJ2-5; D possibly corresponds to TRBD2 (5 bases). CDR1 and CDR2 (germline): SGHVS, FNYEAQ. The CDR3 has 14 amino acids. Trimming cost V 1 base and J 4 bases, with 10 bases left between them. The CDR3 sequence: CASSLDTGGETQYF. The CDR3 DNA reads as TGTGCCAGCAGCTTAGACACCGGAGGAGAGACCCAGTACTTC. The full variable domain, its missing parts supplied by reference TRBV7-6 and TRBJ2-5, is GAGVSQSPRYKVTKRGQDVALRCDPISGHVSLYWYRQALGQGPEFLTYFNYEAQQDKSGLPNDRFSAERPEGSISTLTIQRTEQRDSAMYRCASSLDTGGETQYFGPGTRLLVL.

The sample holds a few counts of this clone. The chain links TRBV6-2 or TRBV6-3 to TRBJ2-1; D remains unclear. The CDR3 length is 14 residues. The V and J ends lost 0 bases and 2 bases respectively, with 5 bases between them. CDR1 MNHEY and CDR2 SVGEGT come from the germline V gene. The CDR3 bases are TGTGCCAGCAGTTACTCAGGAGCCTACAATGAGCAGTTCTTC. It codes for CASSYSGAYNEQFF.

CDR3 loop: CASSLLRGLGGKETQYF. In DNA, the CDR3 is TGTGCCAGCAGTTTATTGCGGGGGTTAGGGGGGAAAGAGACCCAGTACTTC. This sequence joins TRBV28 and TRBJ2-5; the D gene is possibly TRBD2 (7 bases). CDR1 and CDR2 from the germline V gene are MDHEN and SYDVKM. The CDR3 extends over 17 amino acids. V was pared by 1 base and J by 3 bases, with 18 bases between.

This clone was detected only a few times. This rearrangement joins TRBV25-1 to TRBJ2-5; D perhaps matches TRBD1 (7 bases). Trimming shortened V by 4 bases and J by 4 bases, and 16 bases separated the two germline ends. The CDR3 is made up of 15 amino acids. Germline assignment: CDR1 MGHDK and CDR2 SYGVNS. The CDR3 DNA reads as TGTGCCAGCAGTGTTGGAGGGGGCCGAGGAGAGACCCAGTACTTC. Residues: CASSVGGGRGETQYF.

The chain carries TRBV9 and TRBJ2-6, with D hard to call. CDR1 is SGDLS and CDR2 is YYNGEE in the germline V gene. V lost 7 bases to trimming and J lost 2 bases, with 10 bases between them. The CDR3 runs to 14 residues. CDR3: CASALRAGANVLTF. The CDR3 nucleotides are TGTGCCAGCGCTCTCCGGGCTGGGGCCAACGTCCTGACTTTC.

This clone is a singleton in its sample. The CDR3 protein is CAQLRGREAFF. The CDR3 DNA sequence: TGTGCCCAACTCCGGGGGAGGGAAGCTTTCTTT. This chain links TRBV19 with TRBJ1-1, with a weak D call TRBD1 (5 bases). Looked up from germline, CDR1 is LNHDA and CDR2 is SQIVND (reference sequence). This CDR3 is built from 11 residues. Trimming left V 11 bases short and J 8 bases short, with 15 bases between.